These T cell receptor beta chains were read from a single sample in a study of identifying expanded T cells in peripheral blood. Only in-frame clones appear in the TCRdb table, and some are missing; sequencing was by immunoSEQ multiplex PCR. The sample has approximately 50,000 clones, 82% seen once. The sequenced sample was blood. The source is a person between 18 and 69 years old in good health. The CDR3 runs from the conserved cysteine through the conserved F or W. A D gene is named only where the DNA matches it firmly. Expanded clones are given a class, and other clones once, few, many or no size at all.

size: .
V: TRBV27
J: TRBJ1-2
D: TRBD1
CDR3: CASNDRARGYTF
DNA: TGTGCCAGCAACGACAGGGCCCGTGGCTACACCTTC

size: few
V: TRBV11-2
J: TRBJ1-1
D: TRBD1
CDR3: CASTWTGNEAFF
DNA: TGTGCCAGCACCTGGACAGGGAACGAAGCTTTCTTT

size: .
V: TRBV7-9
J: TRBJ2-2
D: .
CDR3: CASSSTDWNTGELFF
DNA: TGTGCCAGCAGCTCGACAGACTGGAACACCGGGGAGCTGTTTTTT

size: .
V: TRBV5-1
J: TRBJ2-1
D: .
CDR3: CASSPGGHNNEQFF
DNA: TGCGCCAGCAGCCCGGGGGGCCACAACAATGAGCAGTTCTTC

size: .
V: TRBV5-4
J: TRBJ2-7
D: .
CDR3: CASSPGTSSYEQYF
DNA: TGTGCCAGCAGCCCCGGGACTTCCTCCTACGAGCAGTACTTC

size: .
V: TRBV12-5
J: TRBJ1-1
D: .
CDR3: CASGLVMGRLGVGTEAFF
DNA: TGTGCTAGTGGTTTGGTAATGGGGCGGTTAGGGGTCGGCACTGAAGCTTTCTTT

size: once
V: TRBV30
J: TRBJ1-1
D: .
CDR3: CAWSLRMEAFF
DNA: TGTGCCTGGAGTTTAAGGATGGAAGCTTTCTTT

size: .
V: TRBV10-3
J: TRBJ1-2
D: .
CDR3: CATRQAKNGYTF
DNA: TGTGCCACAAGGCAGGCGAAGAATGGCTACACCTTC

size: .
V: TRBV2
J: TRBJ2-1
D: .
CDR3: CASSAGLGEQFF
DNA: TGTGCCAGCAGTGCCGGGTTAGGTGAGCAGTTCTTC

size: .
V: TRBV5-1
J: TRBJ1-2
D: .
CDR3: CASSLVQGGGYTF
DNA: TGCGCCAGCAGCTTGGTTCAGGGAGGGGGCTACACCTTC

size: .
V: TRBV5-1
J: TRBJ2-2
D: TRBD1
CDR3: CASSAGQARTGELFF
DNA: TGCGCCAGCAGCGCGGGACAGGCGAGGACCGGGGAGCTGTTTTTT

size: .
V: TRBV5-6
J: TRBJ1-5
D: TRBD1
CDR3: CASSLGGTGNQPQHF
DNA: TGTGCCAGCAGCTTGGGGGGGACAGGGAACCAGCCCCAGCATTTT

size: .
V: TRBV6-1
J: TRBJ2-1
D: TRBD2
CDR3: CASSEVASGTNNEQFF
DNA: TGTGCCAGCAGTGAAGTGGCTAGCGGGACCAACAATGAGCAGTTCTTC

size: once
V: TRBV30
J: TRBJ2-7
D: .
CDR3: CAWSVILYEQYF
DNA: TGTGCCTGGAGTGTAATTCTCTACGAGCAGTACTTC

size: .
V: TRBV6-5
J: TRBJ2-2
D: .
CDR3: CASSTDWNTGELFF
DNA: TGTGCCAGCAGCACCGACTGGAACACCGGGGAGCTGTTTTTT

size: .
V: TRBV5-1
J: TRBJ1-1
D: .
CDR3: CASSLTGSTEAFF
DNA: TGCGCCAGCAGCCTAACAGGGAGTACTGAAGCTTTCTTT

size: .
V: TRBV4-3
J: TRBJ2-7
D: .
CDR3: CASSQDRQSSYEQYF
DNA: TGCGCCAGCAGCCAAGATAGGCAGTCTTCTTACGAGCAGTACTTC

size: .
V: TRBV27
J: TRBJ1-2
D: .
CDR3: CASRIRDGYTF
DNA: TGTGCCAGTCGAATACGAGATGGCTACACCTTC

size: .
V: TRBV6-5
J: TRBJ1-2
D: .
CDR3: CASSEEWNYGYTF
DNA: TGTGCCAGCAGTGAAGAGTGGAACTATGGCTACACCTTC

size: .
V: TRBV6-1
J: TRBJ2-5
D: TRBD1
CDR3: CASNRGRGQETQYF
DNA: TGTGCCAGCAACAGGGGGCGCGGGCAAGAGACCCAGTACTTC

size: .
V: TRBV6-1
J: TRBJ1-2
D: .
CDR3: CASSEALGRTLYGYTF
DNA: TGTGCCAGCAGTGAAGCGCTGGGCCGGACACTCTATGGCTACACCTTC

size: .
V: TRBV10-2
J: TRBJ2-1
D: TRBD2
CDR3: CASRIPSSGGAPNEQFF
DNA: TGCGCCAGCAGAATACCATCTAGCGGGGGGGCCCCCAATGAGCAGTTCTTC

size: .
V: TRBV19
J: TRBJ2-7
D: .
CDR3: CASSSAGRYEQYF
DNA: TGTGCCAGTAGTTCCGCGGGCCGCTACGAGCAGTACTTC

size: many
V: TRBV10-2
J: TRBJ1-1
D: .
CDR3: CASSDRENTEAFF
DNA: TGCGCCAGCAGTGACCGGGAAAACACTGAAGCTTTCTTT

size: .
V: TRBV2
J: TRBJ2-2
D: .
CDR3: CASSEKGANTGELFF
DNA: TGTGCCAGCAGTGAGAAAGGGGCGAACACCGGGGAGCTGTTTTTT

size: .
V: TRBV9
J: TRBJ2-1
D: .
CDR3: CASSVRQSVYNEQFF
DNA: TGTGCCAGCAGCGTCAGACAGTCCGTTTACAATGAGCAGTTCTTC

size: .
V: TRBV6-1
J: TRBJ2-1
D: TRBD1
CDR3: CASSPGTGGKYEQFF
DNA: TGTGCCAGCAGTCCCGGGACAGGGGGCAAGTATGAGCAGTTCTTC

size: .
V: TRBV5-1
J: TRBJ2-1
D: TRBD2
CDR3: CASSPEPGLAGSNEQFF
DNA: TGCGCCAGCAGCCCAGAGCCGGGACTAGCGGGAAGCAATGAGCAGTTCTTC

size: .
V: TRBV2
J: TRBJ1-2
D: .
CDR3: CASSDPGETYGYTF
DNA: TGTGCCAGCAGTGACCCCGGAGAAACCTATGGCTACACCTTC

size: .
V: TRBV2
J: TRBJ1-1
D: .
CDR3: CASSGGHLNTEAFF
DNA: TGTGCCAGCAGTGGGGGACATTTGAACACTGAAGCTTTCTTT

size: .
V: TRBV6-1
J: TRBJ2-7
D: .
CDR3: CASRLEDGSYEQYF
DNA: TGTGCCAGCAGGTTAGAGGACGGTTCCTACGAGCAGTACTTC

size: .
V: TRBV29-1
J: TRBJ2-1
D: .
CDR3: CSVEGLASYNEQFF
DNA: TGCAGCGTTGAGGGGCTAGCCTCCTACAATGAGCAGTTCTTC

size: .
V: TRBV11-2
J: TRBJ2-5
D: .
CDR3: CASSLLRTGVQETQYF
DNA: TGTGCCAGCAGCTTACTTCGAACGGGGGTCCAAGAGACCCAGTACTTC

size: many
V: TRBV30
J: TRBJ1-4
D: .
CDR3: CAWSAGAGGNEKLFF
DNA: TGTGCCTGGAGTGCCGGGGCGGGGGGGAATGAAAAACTGTTTTTT

size: .
V: TRBV5-1
J: TRBJ1-5
D: TRBD1
CDR3: CASRSDRKDNQPQHF
DNA: TGCGCCAGCAGATCGGACAGGAAAGACAATCAGCCCCAGCATTTT

size: .
V: TRBV10-3
J: TRBJ2-7
D: .
CDR3: CAISESTPGNYEQYF
DNA: TGTGCCATCAGTGAGTCCACCCCAGGGAACTACGAGCAGTACTTC

size: few
V: TRBV9
J: TRBJ1-1
D: .
CDR3: CASSPSGDNTEAFF
DNA: TGTGCCAGCAGCCCGTCGGGGGATAACACTGAAGCTTTCTTT

size: .
V: TRBV6-1
J: TRBJ2-7
D: TRBD2
CDR3: CASSQGTSDIYEQYF
DNA: TGTGCCAGCAGTCAAGGGACTAGCGATATCTACGAGCAGTACTTC

size: .
V: TRBV6-1
J: TRBJ1-5
D: .
CDR3: CASGTETGSGPQHF
DNA: TGTGCCAGCGGCACTGAAACAGGGTCCGGGCCCCAGCATTTT

size: medium-sized
V: TRBV4-3
J: TRBJ2-2
D: .
CDR3: CASSQGTERRVTGELFF
DNA: TGCGCCAGCAGCCAAGGGACCGAAAGGAGGGTCACCGGGGAGCTGTTTTTT

size: .
V: TRBV30
J: TRBJ2-2
D: .
CDR3: CAWSVYVGRGTNTGELFF
DNA: TGTGCCTGGAGTGTATACGTCGGGCGGGGGACAAACACCGGGGAGCTGTTTTTT

size: .
V: TRBV18
J: TRBJ2-1
D: TRBD1
CDR3: CASSPQGANNEQFF
DNA: TGTGCCAGCTCACCACAGGGGGCTAACAATGAGCAGTTCTTC

size: .
V: TRBV4-1
J: TRBJ2-1
D: .
CDR3: CASSQGSSYNEQFF
DNA: TGCGCCAGCAGCCAAGGCTCTTCCTACAATGAGCAGTTCTTC

size: .
V: TRBV15
J: TRBJ2-5
D: .
CDR3: CATSRDRGYQETQYF
DNA: TGTGCCACCAGCAGAGACAGGGGCTACCAAGAGACCCAGTACTTC

size: .
V: TRBV6-1
J: TRBJ2-6
D: .
CDR3: CASSEALWASGANVLTF
DNA: TGTGCCAGCAGTGAAGCTTTGTGGGCCTCTGGGGCCAACGTCCTGACTTTC

size: once
V: TRBV9
J: TRBJ2-2
D: TRBD2
CDR3: CASSVASGGSGELFF
DNA: TGTGCCAGCAGCGTAGCAAGCGGGGGTAGCGGGGAGCTGTTTTTT

size: .
V: TRBV5-7
J: TRBJ1-1
D: .
CDR3: CASRGTRTEAFF
DNA: TGTGCCAGCCGGGGCACGAGGACTGAAGCTTTCTTT

size: .
V: TRBV11-3
J: TRBJ2-4
D: .
CDR3: CASSLGGASLIGNIQYF
DNA: TGTGCCAGCAGCTTAGGGGGGGCTAGCTTAATCGGGAACATTCAGTACTTC

size: few
V: TRBV30
J: TRBJ2-1
D: TRBD1
CDR3: CAWSKYRGWLNTLGNEQFF
DNA: TGTGCCTGGAGCAAATACAGGGGATGGCTCAACACCCTCGGGAATGAGCAGTTCTTC

size: .
V: TRBV9
J: TRBJ2-5
D: .
CDR3: CASSVESWGETQYF
DNA: TGTGCCAGCAGCGTAGAAAGTTGGGGAGAGACCCAGTACTTC

size: .
V: TRBV18
J: TRBJ2-3
D: .
CDR3: CASSRSGTSTDTQYF
DNA: TGTGCCAGCTCTCGGTCAGGAACTAGCACAGATACGCAGTATTTT

size: .
V: TRBV27
J: TRBJ2-5
D: TRBD2
CDR3: CASRAGGRETQYF
DNA: TGTGCCAGCAGGGCGGGGGGGAGAGAGACCCAGTACTTC